This T cell receptor (beta chain) is drawn from a study of human T cells and chemical hapten exposure. For the study at large: Patients had diphenylcyclopropenone applied to the scalp weekly throughout the approximately 25-week study. Alopecia areata, totalis or universalis affected patients who were mostly female.

Individual cDNA molecules in this library carried unique molecular identifiers. TCRdb processed the RACE reads anew with MiXCR; each CDR3 protein has one entry. The data contain fewer than 300,000 distinct CDR3 sequences, approximately 8% of them singletons. Sample time point: pre-sensitization, week 0. Specified treatment: therapeutic diphenylcyclopropenone sensitization with weekly scalp DPC. This clonotype was counted ten times or more. This TCR came from a man aged 18-30 years with alopecia areata. Some clones in this sample may be carry-over from other donors' samples. The input for sequencing was whole blood, taken in connection with sensitization to the hapten diphenylcyclopropenone (DPC).

CDR3 in amino acids: CASSPGLEETQYF. CDR3 bases: TGTGCCAGCAGCCCGGGACTAGAAGAGACCCAGTACTTC. The gene calls are TRBV7-8 and TRBJ2-5; 8 positions agree with TRBD2. Trimming cost V 5 bases and J 3 bases; bases outside gene matches: 2. The CDR3 length is 13 residues. Germline values: CDR1 SGHVS, CDR2 FQNEAQ.